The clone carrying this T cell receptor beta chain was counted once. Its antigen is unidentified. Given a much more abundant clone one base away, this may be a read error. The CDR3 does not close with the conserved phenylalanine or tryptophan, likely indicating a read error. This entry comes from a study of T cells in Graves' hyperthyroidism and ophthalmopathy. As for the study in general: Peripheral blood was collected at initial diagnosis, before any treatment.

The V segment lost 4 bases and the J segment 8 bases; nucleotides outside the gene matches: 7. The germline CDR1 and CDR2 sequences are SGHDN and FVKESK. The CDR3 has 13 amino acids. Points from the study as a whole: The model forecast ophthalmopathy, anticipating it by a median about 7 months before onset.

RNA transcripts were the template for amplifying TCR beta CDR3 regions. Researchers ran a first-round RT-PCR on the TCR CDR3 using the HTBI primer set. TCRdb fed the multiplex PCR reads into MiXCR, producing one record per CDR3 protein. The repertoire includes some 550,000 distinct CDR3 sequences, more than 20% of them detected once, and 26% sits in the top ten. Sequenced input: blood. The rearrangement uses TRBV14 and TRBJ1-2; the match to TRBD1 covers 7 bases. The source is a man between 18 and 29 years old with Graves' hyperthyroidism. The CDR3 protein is CASSPDRVQGYTL. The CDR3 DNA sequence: TGTGCCAGCAGCCCTGACAGGGTGCAGGGCTACACCTTG.